This TCR beta chain is drawn from a study of siplizumab effects on memory and regulatory T cells. The repertoire was sequenced with immunoSEQ multiplex PCR; TCRdb's copy has only in-frame clones and lacks some. The sample yields some 99,000 clones, about 90% seen once. With respect to this clone: The antigen remains unidentified. Compared with germline, one end of the junction differs, possibly owing to a read error.

Study-wide results and limits: Naive-or-memory phenotypes were unassignable for roughly 75-95% of proliferating CD4+ or CD8+ clones.

The CDR3 has 13 amino acids. Germline CDR1 reads MNHNY; CDR2 reads SVGAGI (reference sequence). V gene TRBV6-6 combines with J gene TRBJ2-7; D gene uncertain. The sample consisted of Tregs sorted from blood. This TCR came from a human donor in good health. In nucleotides, the CDR3 is TGTGCCACTGGGCCCGGGTCCCCCTACGAGCGGTACTTC. Its protein is CATGPGSPYERYF.